This TCR beta chain was observed in a study of blood T cells in healthy people across ages. After removal of 6 bases from V and 5 bases from J, the junction contained 8 bases not matched to a gene. This CDR3 region has 15 residues. The germline gives CDR1 LGHNT, CDR2 FRNRAP. Of note for this clonotype: The antigen is unknown.

Sample-barcoded 5' priming and a J-beta primer mix drove a second PCR of about 6 to 12 cycles. Every sample gave at least 3 million paired-end reads containing CDR3. TCRdb called the 5' RACE reads again in MiXCR, with one record for every CDR3 protein. The table records 380,000 or so distinct CDR3 sequences, roughly half of them present only once. Overall study results and limits: The study found more naive CD4+ cells and higher diversity in long-lived than aged donors. TCR beta diversity per million T cells fell roughly linearly with age.

This TCR was recovered from a man in his fifties or sixties in good health. Specimen: blood. The rearrangement links TRBV12-5 to TRBJ2-3; 10 positions agree with TRBD1. CDR3 DNA: TGTGCTAGTGGCCATGACAGGGGGCGAAGAGATACGCAGTATTTT. Amino acid sequence: CASGHDRGRRDTQYF.